This T cell receptor (beta chain) derives from a study of post-analysis software for immune sequencing data. Study outcomes and limitations: Patients had higher frequencies than controls of about five TRBV segments, including TRBV5-6, TRBV5-1 and TRBV20-1.

Incorporated into the TCR beta cDNA libraries were unique molecular identifiers, which served to reduce PCR and sequencing biases. TCRdb used MiXCR to reprocess the PCR reads, holding one entry per CDR3 protein. The data show approximately 770,000 distinct CDR3 sequences, roughly 46% seen once. On this clonotype: Its target is not known.

V lost 4 bases and J 3 bases, leaving 18 bases between the germline ends. Per germline, CDR1 SGHRS and CDR2 YFSETQ. This CDR3 is built from 16 residues. Input material: blood. The TCR originated in a girl under 18 with multiple sclerosis. The V call is TRBV5-1, the J call TRBJ2-3; D gene unclear. The CDR3 DNA reads TGCGCCAGCAGCCGGGCTGGTGGCGTCGGGACAGATACGCAGTATTTT. Amino acids: CASSRAGGVGTDTQYF.